Listed below are T cell receptor beta chains from one sample, sequenced in a study of regulatory T cells in long-lasting Graves disease. MiXCR was run by TCRdb on the multiplex PCR reads, yielding one entry per CDR3 protein. The repertoire includes around 320,000 distinct CDR3 sequences, 16% of them detected once, and 25% to 30% sits in the top ten. The same sample was also used in a study of T cells in Graves' hyperthyroidism and ophthalmopathy.

Sequencing was performed on peripheral blood mononuclear cells (PBMCs), taken at new diagnosis, from a patient treated with antithyroid drugs. These receptors were obtained from a man aged 35-49 years with Graves disease. Each CDR3 is given with its conserved first and last residue. The order of the fields is clone size, J gene, V gene, D gene, CDR3 protein, CDR3 DNA. A D gene is named only where the DNA matches it firmly. The size of a clone is reported for some rows only, either as once, few or many, or as a class for expanded clones.

clone_size: many
j_call: TRBJ2-5
v_call: TRBV20-1
d_call: NA
cdr3_aa: CSARWFETQYF
cdr3_nt: TGCAGTGCTAGATGGTTTGAGACCCAGTACTTC

clone_size: many
j_call: TRBJ2-5
v_call: TRBV6-2/TRBV6-3
d_call: NA
cdr3_aa: CASSENSEKETQYF
cdr3_nt: TGTGCCAGCAGTGAAAACAGCGAGAAAGAGACCCAGTACTTC

clone_size: many
j_call: TRBJ2-5
v_call: TRBV7-9
d_call: NA
cdr3_aa: CASNAGTGAQYF
cdr3_nt: TGTGCCAGCAACGCAGGGACGGGGGCCCAGTACTTC

clone_size: few
j_call: TRBJ2-1
v_call: TRBV28
d_call: TRBD1
cdr3_aa: CASSRTDRVSHF
cdr3_nt: TGTGCCAGCAGTCGGACCGACAGGGTCTCACACTTC

clone_size: many
j_call: TRBJ2-7
v_call: TRBV5-1
d_call: TRBD1
cdr3_aa: CASSPGLGQAMGEQYF
cdr3_nt: TGCGCCAGCAGCCCCGGTTTGGGACAGGCAATGGGGGAGCAGTACTTC

clone_size: many
j_call: TRBJ2-1
v_call: TRBV14
d_call: NA
cdr3_aa: CASSQASENEQFF
cdr3_nt: TGTGCCAGCAGCCAAGCATCGGAGAATGAGCAGTTCTTC

clone_size: many
j_call: TRBJ2-3
v_call: TRBV28
d_call: NA
cdr3_aa: CASSTARQSGAQYF
cdr3_nt: TGTGCCAGCAGCACGGCTCGACAGTCAGGGGCGCAGTATTTT

clone_size: many
j_call: TRBJ2-3
v_call: TRBV20-1
d_call: NA
cdr3_aa: CSAKRTRSDTQYF
cdr3_nt: TGCAGTGCTAAACGGACCAGGTCGGATACGCAGTATTTT

clone_size: many
j_call: TRBJ2-7
v_call: TRBV28
d_call: TRBD1
cdr3_aa: CASNPVPGQGSYEQYF
cdr3_nt: TGTGCCAGCAATCCCGTGCCGGGACAGGGGTCCTACGAGCAGTACTTC

clone_size: NA
j_call: TRBJ1-1
v_call: TRBV3-1
d_call: TRBD1
cdr3_aa: CASSPGQLEAFF
cdr3_nt: TGTGCCAGCAGCCCGGGACAGCTCGAAGCTTTCTTT

clone_size: many
j_call: TRBJ2-7
v_call: TRBV28
d_call: TRBD1
cdr3_aa: CASSLFGTGGYEQYF
cdr3_nt: TGTGCCAGCAGTTTGTTCGGGACAGGGGGGTACGAGCAGTACTTC

clone_size: many
j_call: TRBJ2-7
v_call: TRBV6-2/TRBV6-3
d_call: TRBD1
cdr3_aa: CASRRSGQGERYEQYF
cdr3_nt: TGTGCCAGCAGACGAAGTGGACAGGGGGAACGCTACGAGCAGTACTTC

clone_size: many
j_call: TRBJ2-7
v_call: TRBV19
d_call: TRBD1
cdr3_aa: CASSRTGTGFEQYF
cdr3_nt: TGTGCCAGTAGTAGAACCGGGACAGGTTTCGAGCAGTACTTC

clone_size: NA
j_call: TRBJ2-1
v_call: TRBV19
d_call: NA
cdr3_aa: CASSIAGISYNEQFF
cdr3_nt: TGTGCCAGTAGTATAGCGGGGATCTCCTACAATGAGCAGTTCTTC

clone_size: many
j_call: TRBJ2-2
v_call: TRBV9
d_call: NA
cdr3_aa: CASSVAHRGTGELFF
cdr3_nt: TGTGCCAGCAGCGTAGCTCACCGAGGTACCGGGGAGCTGTTTTTT

clone_size: many
j_call: TRBJ1-4
v_call: TRBV18
d_call: NA
cdr3_aa: CASSANREPNEKLFF
cdr3_nt: TGTGCCAGCTCAGCAAACCGGGAACCGAATGAAAAACTGTTTTTT

clone_size: many
j_call: TRBJ2-5
v_call: TRBV7-9
d_call: NA
cdr3_aa: CASSLGSLMETQYF
cdr3_nt: TGTGCCAGCAGCTTAGGTTCCTTGATGGAGACCCAGTACTTC

clone_size: many
j_call: TRBJ2-3
v_call: TRBV11-3
d_call: TRBD2
cdr3_aa: CASSLGGRGDTQYF
cdr3_nt: TGTGCCAGCAGCTTAGGGGGGAGGGGCGATACGCAGTATTTT

clone_size: many
j_call: TRBJ2-1
v_call: TRBV2
d_call: TRBD2
cdr3_aa: CASSGTSGAYNEQFF
cdr3_nt: TGTGCCAGCAGTGGGACTAGCGGGGCTTACAATGAGCAGTTCTTC

clone_size: NA
j_call: TRBJ2-7
v_call: TRBV5-1
d_call: NA
cdr3_aa: CASSQYLGSRPTYEQYF
cdr3_nt: TGCGCCAGCAGCCAGTACTTGGGCAGTCGACCGACCTACGAGCAGTACTTC

clone_size: once
j_call: TRBJ1-2
v_call: TRBV20-1
d_call: TRBD1
cdr3_aa: CSAVITGAGGYTF
cdr3_nt: TGCAGTGCTGTTATAACAGGGGCGGGTGGCTACACCTTC

clone_size: NA
j_call: TRBJ1-4
v_call: TRBV2
d_call: TRBD1
cdr3_aa: CASSETQGDNEKLFF
cdr3_nt: TGTGCCAGCAGTGAAACACAGGGGGATAATGAAAAACTGTTTTTT

clone_size: many
j_call: TRBJ2-2
v_call: TRBV6-1
d_call: NA
cdr3_aa: CASSIAGADTGELFF
cdr3_nt: TGTGCCAGCAGTATCGCGGGGGCCGACACCGGGGAGCTGTTTTTT

clone_size: NA
j_call: TRBJ1-5
v_call: TRBV24-1
d_call: TRBD1
cdr3_aa: CATTELSGTGTVGNQPQHF
cdr3_nt: TGTGCCACCACTGAACTTTCCGGGACAGGGACAGTGGGCAATCAGCCCCAGCATTTT

clone_size: NA
j_call: TRBJ1-2
v_call: TRBV10-3
d_call: NA
cdr3_aa: CAISDLLRYGYTF
cdr3_nt: TGTGCCATCAGTGATCTCCTCCGCTATGGCTACACCTTC

clone_size: NA
j_call: TRBJ2-7
v_call: TRBV9
d_call: TRBD1
cdr3_aa: CASSVGTGIREQYF
cdr3_nt: TGTGCCAGCAGCGTGGGGACAGGGATAAGGGAGCAGTACTTC

clone_size: NA
j_call: TRBJ1-2
v_call: TRBV6-4
d_call: NA
cdr3_aa: CASSDSSSSYGYTF
cdr3_nt: TGTGCCAGCAGTGACTCGAGCTCGAGCTATGGCTACACCTTC

clone_size: many
j_call: TRBJ2-7
v_call: TRBV5-1
d_call: NA
cdr3_aa: CASSLVRLGYEQYF
cdr3_nt: TGCGCCAGCAGCTTGGTCAGGTTGGGGTACGAGCAGTACTTC

clone_size: few
j_call: TRBJ1-4
v_call: TRBV7-2
d_call: NA
cdr3_aa: CASSLVGGNEKLFF
cdr3_nt: TGTGCCAGCAGCTTAGTTGGGGGTAATGAAAAACTGTTTTTT

clone_size: many
j_call: TRBJ1-2
v_call: TRBV30
d_call: TRBD1
cdr3_aa: CAWSLDRTGNGYTF
cdr3_nt: TGTGCCTGGAGTCTGGATCGGACAGGGAATGGCTACACCTTC

clone_size: NA
j_call: TRBJ1-5
v_call: TRBV5-1
d_call: NA
cdr3_aa: CASSLGQFNQPQHF
cdr3_nt: TGCGCCAGCAGCTTGGGACAGTTCAATCAGCCCCAGCATTTT

clone_size: NA
j_call: TRBJ2-5
v_call: TRBV24-1
d_call: NA
cdr3_aa: CATSDGTGVRETQYF
cdr3_nt: TGTGCCACCAGTGATGGGACCGGGGTTCGGGAGACCCAGTACTTC

clone_size: many
j_call: TRBJ1-4
v_call: TRBV2
d_call: TRBD1
cdr3_aa: CASSGPGQGAQEKLFF
cdr3_nt: TGTGCCAGCAGTGGACCGGGACAGGGGGCGCAGGAAAAACTGTTTTTT

clone_size: many
j_call: TRBJ2-7
v_call: TRBV7-2
d_call: NA
cdr3_aa: CASSLEGFGSYEQYF
cdr3_nt: TGTGCCAGCAGCTTAGAAGGGTTTGGGTCCTACGAGCAGTACTTC

clone_size: few
j_call: TRBJ2-6
v_call: TRBV2
d_call: NA
cdr3_aa: CTSLRDRRSGANVLTF
cdr3_nt: TGTACCAGTCTCCGGGACCGCCGGAGTGGGGCCAACGTCCTGACTTTC

clone_size: NA
j_call: TRBJ2-5
v_call: TRBV11-2
d_call: NA
cdr3_aa: CASSRTVHGQETQYF
cdr3_nt: TGTGCCAGCAGCCGTACAGTGCACGGGCAAGAGACCCAGTACTTC

clone_size: many
j_call: TRBJ2-7
v_call: TRBV10-3
d_call: NA
cdr3_aa: CAISPHSYEQYF
cdr3_nt: TGTGCCATCAGCCCCCACTCCTACGAGCAGTACTTC

clone_size: many
j_call: TRBJ2-1
v_call: TRBV10-3
d_call: TRBD2
cdr3_aa: CAIGLAGPYNEQFF
cdr3_nt: TGTGCCATAGGACTAGCGGGGCCTTACAATGAGCAGTTCTTC

clone_size: NA
j_call: TRBJ2-3
v_call: TRBV5-1
d_call: TRBD2
cdr3_aa: CASSLALLGGGTDTQYF
cdr3_nt: TGCGCCAGCAGCTTGGCTCTCCTGGGGGGGGGCACAGATACGCAGTATTTT

clone_size: many
j_call: TRBJ1-2
v_call: TRBV5-1
d_call: NA
cdr3_aa: CASSSPGDGYTF
cdr3_nt: TGCGCCAGCAGCTCACCGGGGGACGGCTACACCTTC

clone_size: NA
j_call: TRBJ1-2
v_call: TRBV28
d_call: NA
cdr3_aa: CATIEQVYGYTF
cdr3_nt: TGTGCCACTATTGAACAGGTCTATGGCTACACCTTC

clone_size: many
j_call: TRBJ1-2
v_call: TRBV5-4
d_call: NA
cdr3_aa: CASSLDFPGRYRGYTF
cdr3_nt: TGTGCCAGCAGCTTGGATTTTCCGGGGAGGTATCGTGGCTACACCTTC

clone_size: NA
j_call: TRBJ1-1
v_call: TRBV19
d_call: NA
cdr3_aa: CASSIDQAWATEAFF
cdr3_nt: TGTGCCAGTAGTATAGATCAGGCCTGGGCCACTGAAGCTTTCTTT

clone_size: many
j_call: TRBJ2-1
v_call: TRBV20-1
d_call: TRBD1
cdr3_aa: CSARDPGQGSGEQFF
cdr3_nt: TGCAGTGCTAGAGATCCGGGACAGGGGTCCGGGGAGCAGTTCTTC

clone_size: many
j_call: TRBJ2-3
v_call: TRBV11-3
d_call: NA
cdr3_aa: CASSGLSTDTQYF
cdr3_nt: TGTGCCAGCAGCGGCCTTAGCACAGATACGCAGTATTTT

clone_size: NA
j_call: TRBJ2-5
v_call: TRBV20-1
d_call: NA
cdr3_aa: CSAREGRPYQETQYF
cdr3_nt: TGCAGTGCTAGAGAGGGGCGGCCCTACCAAGAGACCCAGTACTTC